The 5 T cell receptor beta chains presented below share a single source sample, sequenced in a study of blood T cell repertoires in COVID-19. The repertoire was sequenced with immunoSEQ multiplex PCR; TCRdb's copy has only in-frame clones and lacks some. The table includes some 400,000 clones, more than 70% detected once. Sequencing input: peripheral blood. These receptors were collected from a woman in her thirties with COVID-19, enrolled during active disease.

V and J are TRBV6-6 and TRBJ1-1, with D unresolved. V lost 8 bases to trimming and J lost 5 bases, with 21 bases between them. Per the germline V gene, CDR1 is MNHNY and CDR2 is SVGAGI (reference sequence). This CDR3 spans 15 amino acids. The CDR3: CASGGSRRVGTEAFF. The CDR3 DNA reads TGTGCCAGCGGAGGGTCGAGGAGGGTCGGGACTGAAGCTTTCTTT.

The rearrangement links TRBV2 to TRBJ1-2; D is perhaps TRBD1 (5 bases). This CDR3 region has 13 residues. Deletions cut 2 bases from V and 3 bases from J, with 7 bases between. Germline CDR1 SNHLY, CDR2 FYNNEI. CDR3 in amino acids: CASSESGDYGYTF. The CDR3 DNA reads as TGTGCCAGCAGTGAATCGGGGGACTATGGCTACACCTTC. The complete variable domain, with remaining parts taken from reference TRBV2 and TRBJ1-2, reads EPEVTQTPSHQVTQMGQEVILRCVPISNHLYFYWYRQILGQKVEFLVSFYNNEISEKSEIFDDQFSVERPDGSNFTLKIRSTKLEDSAMYFCASSESGDYGYTFGSGTRLTVV.

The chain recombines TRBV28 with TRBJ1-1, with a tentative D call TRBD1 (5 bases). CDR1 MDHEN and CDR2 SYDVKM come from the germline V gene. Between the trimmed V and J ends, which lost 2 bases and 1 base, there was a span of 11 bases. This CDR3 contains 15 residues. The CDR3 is CASSLGSGGNTEAFF. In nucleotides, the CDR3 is TGTGCCAGCAGTTTAGGGTCCGGGGGGAACACTGAAGCTTTCTTT.

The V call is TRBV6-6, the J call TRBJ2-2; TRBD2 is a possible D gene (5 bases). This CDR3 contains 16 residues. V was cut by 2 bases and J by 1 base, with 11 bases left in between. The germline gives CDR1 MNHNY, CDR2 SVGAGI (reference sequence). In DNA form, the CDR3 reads TGTGCCAGCAGTTACCCGGACGGGGAGAACACCGGGGAGCTGTTTTTT. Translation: CASSYPDGENTGELFF.

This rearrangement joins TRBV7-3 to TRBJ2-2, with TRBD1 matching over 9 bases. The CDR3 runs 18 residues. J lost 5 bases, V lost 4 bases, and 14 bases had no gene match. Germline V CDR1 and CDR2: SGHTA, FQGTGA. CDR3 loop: CASSSYGRNRGQTGELFF. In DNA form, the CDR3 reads TGTGCCAGCAGCTCCTACGGCCGAAACAGGGGGCAAACCGGGGAGCTGTTTTTT.